This passage covers 13 T cell receptor beta chains from one sample sequenced in a study of blood T cell repertoires in COVID-19. Using immunoSEQ multiplex PCR, the repertoire was profiled, and TCRdb retains in-frame clones only, with some absent. The table has 200,000 to 250,000 clones, approximately 84% seen once; the top ten hold 3.5% to 5%. Source material: peripheral blood. The receptors shown here come from a man in his fifties with acute or convalescent COVID-19.

The chain carries TRBV7-6 and TRBJ2-1; 8 bases fit TRBD2. Germline V gives CDR1 SGHVS, CDR2 FNYEAQ. J lost 10 bases, V lost 2 bases, and 13 bases had no gene match. This CDR3 has 16 residues. CDR3 sequence: CASSLTAAGGGREQFF. CDR3 in DNA: TGTGCCAGCAGCTTAACGGCGGCCGGGGGGGGCAGGGAGCAGTTCTTC.

This clone was seen just once. This chain connects TRBV5-4 to TRBJ1-1, with 11 bases identical to TRBD1. The V and J ends lost 3 bases and 3 bases, in that order; junction bases with no gene match: 7. This CDR3 contains 16 residues. Germline CDR1 SGHNT, CDR2 YYREEE (reference sequence). The CDR3 coding sequence is TGTGCCAGCAGCTCGGATATGGGACAGGGGGACACTGAAGCTTTCTTT. It encodes CASSSDMGQGDTEAFF. Drawing the rest from reference TRBV5-4 and TRBJ1-1, the complete variable domain is ETGVTQSPTHLIKTRGQQVTLRCSSQSGHNTVSWYQQALGQGPQFIFQYYREEENGRGNFPPRFSGLQFPNYSSELNVNALELDDSALYLCASSSDMGQGDTEAFFGQGTRLTVV.

The table lists this clone with a count of one. This rearrangement joins TRBV9 to TRBJ1-4; D is perhaps TRBD1 (6 bases). V gave up 5 bases and J gave up 4 bases, with 15 bases separating them. This CDR3 comprises 15 residues. Germline values: CDR1 SGDLS, CDR2 YYNGEE. The CDR3 is CASSIRGQNNEKLFF. For the CDR3, the DNA is TGTGCCAGCAGTATTAGAGGACAGAATAATGAAAAACTGTTTTTT.

The gene calls are TRBV5-1 and TRBJ2-1, with 8 bases identical to TRBD1. J was trimmed by 7 bases and V by 4 bases; bases with no gene match: 10. CDR3 length: 15 amino acids. The V gene's germline CDR1 is SGHRS and CDR2 YFSETQ. CDR3 residues: CASSLSAGGANEQFF. DNA of the CDR3: TGCGCCAGCAGCCTGTCCGCAGGGGGCGCGAATGAGCAGTTCTTC.

The chain joins TRBV13 to TRBJ1-3; D not resolved. Germline CDR1 PRHDT, CDR2 FYEKMQ (reference sequence). V gave up 4 bases and J gave up 0 bases, with 10 bases separating them. The CDR3 covers 15 residues. CDR3 protein: CASSSRSFSGNTIYF. In DNA, the CDR3 is TGTGCCAGCAGCTCCCGGTCTTTCTCTGGAAACACCATATATTTT.

The chain carries TRBV4-2 and TRBJ1-1, with 12 bases matching TRBD1. Germline CDR1 reads LGHNA; CDR2 reads YNFKEQ. Trimming removed 3 bases from V and 10 bases from J; junction bases left unmatched: 15. The CDR3 has 17 amino acids. CDR3 in amino acids: CASSQGQGARSVGVAFF. The CDR3 bases are TGTGCCAGCAGCCAGGGACAGGGGGCGCGTTCAGTCGGGGTAGCTTTCTTT.

The gene calls are TRBV7-6 and TRBJ2-5, with 11 bases aligning to TRBD2. Germline assignment: CDR1 SGHVS and CDR2 FNYEAQ. Trimming removed 1 base from V and 4 bases from J; junction bases left unmatched: 8. The CDR3 extends over 17 amino acids. CDR3 in amino acids: CASSLVLAGGGGETQYF. The CDR3 nucleotides read TGTGCCAGCAGCTTAGTCCTAGCGGGGGGTGGAGGAGAGACCCAGTACTTC.

The gene calls are TRBV29-1 and TRBJ1-2; TRBD1 matches 11 bases. Per germline, CDR1 SQVTM and CDR2 ANQGSEA. The CDR3 runs to 14 residues. J was trimmed by 3 bases and V by 3 bases; bases with no gene match: 3. Here the CDR3 reads CSVDRTGGYYGYTF. CDR3 DNA sequence: TGCAGCGTTGATAGGACAGGGGGCTACTATGGCTACACCTTC.

The V call is TRBV11-2, the J call TRBJ2-3; 10 nucleotides align to TRBD2. After removal of 5 bases from V and 2 bases from J, the junction contained 10 bases not matched to a gene. Germline CDR1 is SGHAT and CDR2 is FQNNGV. This CDR3 comprises 17 residues. The CDR3 region is CASSEIRAGGLTDTQYF. The CDR3, as DNA: TGTGCCAGCAGCGAGATCCGAGCGGGGGGGCTCACAGATACGCAGTATTTT.

This chain joins TRBV7-8 and TRBJ2-7; 7 bases are shared with TRBD2. V lost 5 bases, J lost 6 bases, and 7 bases stayed unmatched. Germline CDR1 SGHVS, CDR2 FQNEAQ. This CDR3 is 13 amino acids long. The CDR3 here is CASSGIREGEQYF. The CDR3 DNA reads TGTGCCAGCAGCGGGATAAGGGAGGGCGAGCAGTACTTC.

V is TRBV7-6 and J is TRBJ1-2; 7 bases fit TRBD1. This CDR3 is 18 amino acids long. The germline gives CDR1 SGHVS, CDR2 FNYEAQ. The ends lost 9 bases at V and 5 bases at J; junction bases unmatched: 24. CDR3 residues: CASKPPRQGQPIAYGYTF. Here the CDR3 DNA reads TGTGCCAGTAAACCCCCAAGACAGGGACAACCCATAGCGTATGGCTACACCTTC.

The gene calls are TRBV6-6 and TRBJ1-5; D might be TRBD1 (5 bases). Germline lookup yields CDR1 MNHNY and CDR2 SVGAGI (reference sequence). This CDR3 contains 16 residues. V gave up 7 bases and J gave up 7 bases, with 23 bases separating them. The CDR3 protein is CASTQGWGGRNQPQHF. Here the CDR3 DNA reads TGTGCCAGCACCCAAGGGTGGGGGGGTAGGAACCAGCCCCAGCATTTT.

The chain couples TRBV24-1 to TRBJ2-2; TRBD1 matches at 7 bases. J was trimmed by 1 base and V by 4 bases; bases with no gene match: 5. CDR3 length equals 16 residues. From germline, CDR1 is KGHDR and CDR2 SFDVKD. The CDR3 DNA sequence: TGTGCCACCAGTGACGCAAGGACAGGGAACACCGGGGAGCTGTTTTTT. Encoded protein: CATSDARTGNTGELFF.